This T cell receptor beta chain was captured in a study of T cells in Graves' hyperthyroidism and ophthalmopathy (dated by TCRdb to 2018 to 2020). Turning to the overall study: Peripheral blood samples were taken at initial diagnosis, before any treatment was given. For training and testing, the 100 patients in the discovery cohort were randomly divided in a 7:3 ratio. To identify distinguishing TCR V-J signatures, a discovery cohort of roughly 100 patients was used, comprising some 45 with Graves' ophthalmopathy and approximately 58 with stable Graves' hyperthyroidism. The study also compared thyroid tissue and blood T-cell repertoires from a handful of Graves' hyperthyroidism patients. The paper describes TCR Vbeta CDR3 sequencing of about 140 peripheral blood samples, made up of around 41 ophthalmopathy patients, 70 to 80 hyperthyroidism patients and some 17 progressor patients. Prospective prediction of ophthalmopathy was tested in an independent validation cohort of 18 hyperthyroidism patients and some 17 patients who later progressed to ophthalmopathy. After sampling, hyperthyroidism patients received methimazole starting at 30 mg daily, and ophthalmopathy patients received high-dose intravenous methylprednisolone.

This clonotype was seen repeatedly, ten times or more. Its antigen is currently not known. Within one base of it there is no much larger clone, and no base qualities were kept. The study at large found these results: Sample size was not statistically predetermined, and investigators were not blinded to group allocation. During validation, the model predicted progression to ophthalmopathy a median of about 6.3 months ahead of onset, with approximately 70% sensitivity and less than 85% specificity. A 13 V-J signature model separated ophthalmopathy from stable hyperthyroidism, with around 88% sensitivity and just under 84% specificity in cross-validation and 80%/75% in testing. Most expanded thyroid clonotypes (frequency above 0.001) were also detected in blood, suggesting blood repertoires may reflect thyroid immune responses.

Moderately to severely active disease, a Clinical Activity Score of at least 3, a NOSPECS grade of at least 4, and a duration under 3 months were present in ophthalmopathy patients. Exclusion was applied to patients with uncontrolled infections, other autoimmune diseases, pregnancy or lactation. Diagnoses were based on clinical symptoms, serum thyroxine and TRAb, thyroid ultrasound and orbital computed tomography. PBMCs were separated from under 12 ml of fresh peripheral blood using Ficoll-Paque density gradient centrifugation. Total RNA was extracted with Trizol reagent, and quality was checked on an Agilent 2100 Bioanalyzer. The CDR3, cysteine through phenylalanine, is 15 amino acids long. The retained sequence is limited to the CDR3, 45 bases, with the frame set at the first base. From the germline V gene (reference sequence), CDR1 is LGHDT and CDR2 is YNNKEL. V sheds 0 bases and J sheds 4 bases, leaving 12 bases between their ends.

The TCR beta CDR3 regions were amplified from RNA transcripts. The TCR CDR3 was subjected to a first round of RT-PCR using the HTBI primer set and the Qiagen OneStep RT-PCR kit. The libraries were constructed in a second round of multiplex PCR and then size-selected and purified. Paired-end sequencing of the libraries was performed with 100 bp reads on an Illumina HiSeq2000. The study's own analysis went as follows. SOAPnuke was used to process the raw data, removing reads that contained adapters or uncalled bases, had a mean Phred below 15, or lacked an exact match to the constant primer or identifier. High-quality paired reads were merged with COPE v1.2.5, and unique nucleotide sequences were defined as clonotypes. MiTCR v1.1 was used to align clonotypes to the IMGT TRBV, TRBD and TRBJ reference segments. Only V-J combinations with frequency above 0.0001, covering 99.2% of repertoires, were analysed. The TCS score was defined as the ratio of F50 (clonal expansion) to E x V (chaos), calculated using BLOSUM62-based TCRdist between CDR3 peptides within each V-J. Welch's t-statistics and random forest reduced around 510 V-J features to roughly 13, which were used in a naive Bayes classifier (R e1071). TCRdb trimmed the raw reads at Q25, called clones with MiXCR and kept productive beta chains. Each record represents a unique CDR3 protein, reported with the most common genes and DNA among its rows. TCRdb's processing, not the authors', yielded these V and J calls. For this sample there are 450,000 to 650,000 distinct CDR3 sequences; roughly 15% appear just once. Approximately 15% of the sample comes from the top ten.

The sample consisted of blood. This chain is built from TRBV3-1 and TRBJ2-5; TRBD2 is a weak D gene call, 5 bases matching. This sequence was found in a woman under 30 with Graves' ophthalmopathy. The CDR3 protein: CASSQDPRRRETQYF. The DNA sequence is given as TGTGCCAGCAGCCAAGATCCCCGGAGGAGAGAGACCCAGTACTTC.